This passage covers 10 T cell receptor beta chains from one sample sequenced in a study of pediatric ulcerative colitis. During colonoscopy, one to two rectal pinch biopsies were collected. The protocol was immunoSEQ multiplex PCR, while the TCRdb copy is restricted to in-frame clones and leaves out a portion. Of 35,000 or so clones listed, 55% to 85% were seen once; the top ten hold 0.7% to 0.95%. Specimen: gut tissue. All receptors derive from a boy between 10 and 17 years old with moderate ulcerative colitis.

This chain connects TRBV7-2 to TRBJ2-3, with 8 bases fitting TRBD1. From germline, CDR1 is SGHTA and CDR2 FQGNSA. This CDR3 has 15 amino acids. Trimming removed 7 bases from V and 2 bases from J; junction bases left unmatched: 8. CDR3 protein: CASTTRTGTTDTQYF. CDR3 nucleotides: TGTGCCAGCACGACCCGGACAGGGACCACAGATACGCAGTATTTT.

This sequence joins TRBV28 and TRBJ1-5; 7 nucleotides align to TRBD1. The germline V gene has CDR1 MDHEN and CDR2 SYDVKM. This CDR3 has 16 amino acids. V lost 5 bases to trimming and J lost 4 bases; unmatched junction nucleotides: 11. CDR3 loop: CASSPEEGAGNQPQHF. Written as DNA, the CDR3 is TGTGCCAGCAGTCCCGAGGAGGGGGCAGGGAATCAGCCCCAGCATTTT.

The chain combines TRBV5-1 with TRBJ1-6; tentative D call: TRBD1 (6 bases). Germline CDR1 reads SGHRS; CDR2 reads YFSETQ. The CDR3 is made up of 14 amino acids. The V end lost 2 bases, the J end lost 8 bases, and 11 bases lay between the germline ends. The CDR3 reads CASSFARGDSPLHF. CDR3 bases: TGCGCCAGCAGCTTCGCCAGGGGTGATTCACCCCTCCACTTT.

This sequence joins TRBV14 and TRBJ1-2; D uncertain. The CDR3 is 13 residues long. Germline lookup yields CDR1 SGHDN and CDR2 FVKESK. The ends were cut back, 4 bases at V and 4 bases at J, with 10 bases in the middle. The CDR3 DNA is TGTGCCAGCAGCCGAGTAGGTTCCTATGGCTACACCTTC. It yields the protein CASSRVGSYGYTF.

The chain employs TRBV7-2 and TRBJ1-6; no reliable D call. The CDR3 runs to 18 residues. The germline gives CDR1 SGHTA, CDR2 FQGNSA. V lost 5 bases to trimming and J lost 9 bases, with 26 bases between them. The CDR3 DNA reads TGTGCCAGCAGCCATGGGTGGGGTAGGGCACAAATGGGTTCACCCCTCCACTTT. This sequence encodes CASSHGWGRAQMGSPLHF.

This clone was observed a handful of times. This sequence joins TRBV4-1 and TRBJ2-3; 8 bases align to TRBD1. The V and J ends lost 4 bases and 5 bases, in that order; junction bases with no gene match: 11. The CDR3 extends over 16 amino acids. Germline loops: CDR1 MGHRA, CDR2 YSYEKL. The DNA of the CDR3 is TGCGCCAGCAGCCGCAACAGGGGGTACGAGAAAGATACGCAGTATTTT. Protein sequence: CASSRNRGYEKDTQYF.

The V gene is TRBV28, the J gene TRBJ2-5; D is unresolved. Looked up from germline, CDR1 is MDHEN and CDR2 is SYDVKM. The CDR3 consists of 16 residues. V lost 3 bases to trimming and J lost 2 bases, with 16 bases between them. CDR3: CASSFGVRTRQETQYF. DNA for the CDR3: TGTGCCAGCAGTTTTGGGGTGAGGACCCGGCAAGAGACCCAGTACTTC.

The V and J genes are TRBV9 and TRBJ1-2, with 8 nucleotides matching TRBD1. The germline V gene encodes CDR1 SGDLS and CDR2 YYNGEE. The CDR3 spans 13 residues. The V gene end was trimmed by 5 bases and the J gene end by 7 bases; junction bases not matched to a gene: 7. DNA for the CDR3: TGTGCCAGCAGAGACAGGGGTCAATTTGGCTACACCTTC. Translating it yields CASRDRGQFGYTF.

A remark on this clone: This CDR3 is also generated by other DNA sequences in the sample. The rearrangement uses TRBV7-6 and TRBJ2-5; tentative D call: TRBD1 (5 bases). CDR3 size: 15 residues. The V gene lost 0 bases and the J gene lost 4 bases, with 12 bases spanning the gap. In germline, CDR1 is SGHVS, CDR2 FNYEAQ. CDR3 region: CASSLAQGWRETQYF. CDR3 nucleotides: TGTGCCAGCAGCTTAGCCCAGGGATGGCGAGAGACCCAGTACTTC.

The chain carries TRBV15 and TRBJ2-3; D may be TRBD2 (7 bases). Trimming left V 4 bases short and J 8 bases short, with 22 bases between. Germline CDR1 reads LNHNV; CDR2 reads YYDKDF (reference sequence). CDR3 size: 16 residues. CDR3 DNA: TGTGCCACCAGCACCAGGACCGGGACGGCGGGGGCTACGCAGTATTTT. It encodes CATSTRTGTAGATQYF. Using reference TRBV15 and TRBJ2-3 for the parts outside the CDR3, the full variable domain is DAMVIQNPRYQVTQFGKPVTLSCSQTLNHNVMYWYQQKSSQAPKLLFHYYDKDFNNEADTPDNFQSRRPNTSFCFLDIRSPGLGDTAMYLCATSTRTGTAGATQYFGPGTRLTVL.